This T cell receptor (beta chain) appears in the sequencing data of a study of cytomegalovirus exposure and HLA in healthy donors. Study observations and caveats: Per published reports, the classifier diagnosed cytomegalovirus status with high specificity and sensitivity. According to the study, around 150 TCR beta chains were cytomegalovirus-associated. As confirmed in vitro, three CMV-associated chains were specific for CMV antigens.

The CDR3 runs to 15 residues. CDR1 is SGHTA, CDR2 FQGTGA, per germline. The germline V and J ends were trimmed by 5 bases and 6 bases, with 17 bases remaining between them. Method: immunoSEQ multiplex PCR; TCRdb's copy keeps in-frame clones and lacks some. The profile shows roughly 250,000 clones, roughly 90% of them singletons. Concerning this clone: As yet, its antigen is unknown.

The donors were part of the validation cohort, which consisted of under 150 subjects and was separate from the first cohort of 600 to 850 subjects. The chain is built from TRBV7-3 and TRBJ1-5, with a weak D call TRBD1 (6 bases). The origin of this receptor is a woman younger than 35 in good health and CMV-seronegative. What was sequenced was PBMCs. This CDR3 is CASSPPTGSSQPQHF. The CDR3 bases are TGTGCCAGCAGCCCACCTACAGGGTCAAGTCAGCCCCAGCATTTT. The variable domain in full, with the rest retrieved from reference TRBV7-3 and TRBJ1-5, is GAGVSQTPSNKVTEKGKYVELRCDPISGHTALYWYRQSLGQGPEFLIYFQGTGAADDSGLPNDRFFAVRPEGSVSTLKIQRTERGDSAVYLCASSPPTGSSQPQHFGDGTRLSIL.